Shown below are 11 T cell receptor beta chains from a single sample sequenced in a study of T cell changes during pregnancy in multiple sclerosis. TCRdb keeps only in-frame clones here, not all; method: immunoSEQ multiplex PCR. The sample records roughly 72,000 clones, over 85% being singletons. The specimen comprised CD4+ T cells from peripheral blood mononuclear cells, sampled before pregnancy. The receptors shown here come from a female donor with multiple sclerosis, enrolled in a pregnancy study.

V gene TRBV10-2 combines with J gene TRBJ1-5, with 8 bases lining up with TRBD1. The CDR3 loop spans 17 amino acids. V trimming: 5 bases; J trimming: 3 bases; junction bases outside the gene matches: 12. Germline CDR1 WSHSY, CDR2 SAAADI. The DNA for the CDR3 is TGCGCCAGCAGTCATGGACGGACAGGGAGCAACAATCAGCCCCAGCATTTT. Translating it yields CASSHGRTGSNNQPQHF.

The V gene is TRBV27, the J gene TRBJ1-4; 8 bases line up with TRBD1. Germline lookup yields CDR1 MNHEY and CDR2 SMNVEV (reference sequence). The CDR3 totals 15 residues. Unmatched junction bases numbered 9, after V lost 5 bases and J lost 7 bases. CDR3 DNA sequence: TGTGCCAGCAGTCCCCCGGGACAGGAGATTGAAAAACTGTTTTTT. It yields the protein CASSPPGQEIEKLFF. Supplemented by reference TRBV27 and TRBJ1-4, the full variable domain reads EAQVTQNPRYLITVTGKKLTVTCSQNMNHEYMSWYRQDPGLGLRQIYYSMNVEVTDKGDVPEGYKVSRKEKRNFPLILESPSPNQTSLYFCASSPPGQEIEKLFFGSGTQLSVL.

The chain is built from TRBV5-6 and TRBJ2-7; D is unclear. The CDR3 runs to 14 residues. V gave up 3 bases and J gave up 5 bases, with 15 bases separating them. Germline V CDR1 and CDR2: SGHDT, YYEEEE. The CDR3 sequence: CASSSSGGSHEQYF. CDR3 coding DNA: TGTGCCAGCAGCTCCTCGGGTGGATCCCACGAGCAGTACTTC.

This chain connects TRBV7-3 to TRBJ2-1, with D uncertain. Trimming left V 1 base short and J 0 bases short, with 4 bases between. Germline-derived CDR1 and CDR2 are SGHTA and FQGTGA. CDR3 length equals 14 residues. The CDR3 DNA reads TGTGCCAGCAGCTTAATGGCCTCCTACAATGAGCAGTTCTTC. It is translated as CASSLMASYNEQFF.

The V and J genes are TRBV10-2 and TRBJ1-5; 9 bases match TRBD1. The junction had 10 bases not matched to a gene; V was cut back by 4 bases and J by 6 bases. The CDR3 runs to 16 residues. Germline loops: CDR1 WSHSY, CDR2 SAAADI. CDR3 amino acids: CASSGGDRVGGQPQHF. CDR3 sequence (DNA): TGCGCCAGCAGTGGAGGGGACAGGGTCGGGGGTCAGCCCCAGCATTTT.

As regards this clone: Germline is not matched at one junction end, which may reflect a read error. The chain recombines TRBV5-4 with TRBJ1-1; TRBD1 aligns across 9 bases. Germline V gives CDR1 SGHNT, CDR2 YYREEE (reference sequence). This CDR3 is 15 amino acids long. The CDR3 here is CASSTGQGLNTEAFF. The CDR3 nucleotides read TGTGCCAGCAGCACCGGACAGGGGCTGAATACTGAAGCTTTCTTT.

This chain joins TRBV5-1 and TRBJ1-4; TRBD1 aligns across 10 bases. CDR1 and CDR2 from the germline V gene are SGHRS and YFSETQ. The CDR3 covers 16 residues. V dropped 0 bases and J dropped 8; count of bases not matched to a gene: 7. In DNA, the CDR3 is TGCGCCAGCAGCTTGGAATCGACAGGGGGCTACGAAAAACTGTTTTTT. Translating it yields CASSLESTGGYEKLFF.

This clone was observed a single time. The chain recombines TRBV6-1 with TRBJ2-7; the match to TRBD2 covers 7 bases. The germline V gene encodes CDR1 MNHNS and CDR2 SASEGT. Germline trimming cut 11 bases from V and 3 bases from J; bases unmatched to any gene: 7. CDR3 size: 12 residues. This CDR3 is CAWGGGGYEQYF. In nucleotides, the CDR3 is TGTGCCTGGGGGGGTGGGGGCTACGAGCAGTACTTC.

The CDR3 sequence: CASSFTGQGANYGYTF. DNA of the CDR3: TGCGCCAGCAGCTTCACTGGACAGGGCGCTAACTATGGCTACACCTTC. J is TRBJ1-2 and V is TRBV5-1; 8 bases are shared with TRBD1. Germline trimming cut 2 bases from V and 0 bases from J; bases unmatched to any gene: 6. The CDR3 is 16 residues long. Germline V gene lookup returns CDR1 SGHRS and CDR2 YFSETQ. The whole variable domain, remainder taken from reference TRBV5-1 and TRBJ1-2, is KAGVTQTPRYLIKTRGQQVTLSCSPISGHRSVSWYQQTPGQGLQFLFEYFSETQRNKGNFPGRFSGRQFSNSRSEMNVSTLELGDSALYLCASSFTGQGANYGYTFGSGTRLTVV.

The chain joins TRBV21-1 to TRBJ1-5; whether TRBD1, the table's D call, matches the DNA was not checked. TRBV21-1 is shown as a pseudogene. CDR3 length equals 16 residues. The CDR3 reads CASSKGPDQANQPQHF. The CDR3, as DNA: TGTGCCAGCAGCAAAGGGCCCGATCAGGCTAATCAGCCCCAGCATTTT.

The rearrangement joins TRBV30 to TRBJ2-1, with TRBD1 matching over 8 bases. This CDR3 is built from 16 residues. Trimming at V came to 0 bases and at J to 2 bases, leaving 6 bases not matched to a gene. Germline V gene sequence: CDR1 GTSNPN, CDR2 SVGIG (reference sequence). This chain's CDR3 is CAWSVGQGLTYNEQFF. The CDR3 DNA reads as TGTGCCTGGAGTGTAGGACAGGGCCTAACCTACAATGAGCAGTTCTTC.